The next 11 T cell receptor beta chains were all read from a single sample in a study of blood T cell repertoires in COVID-19. Profiling relied on immunoSEQ multiplex PCR, and the TCRdb table lists in-frame clones only, not all of them. Here the sample spans tens of thousands of clones, 75% to 85% being singletons. The sample was peripheral blood. These receptors all stem from a human donor in a cohort sampled during active COVID-19.

There are a few counts of this clone. This chain joins TRBV4-3 and TRBJ1-3; D ambiguous. The CDR3 totals 15 residues. CDR1 and CDR2 (germline): LGHNA, YSLEER. V lost 0 bases to trimming and J lost 0 bases, with 6 bases between them. This chain's CDR3 is CASSQDDTSGNTIYF. The DNA of the CDR3 is TGCGCCAGCAGCCAAGATGACACCTCTGGAAACACCATATATTTT.

This clone appeared a few times. This chain joins TRBV7-2 and TRBJ1-2, with D uncertain. The CDR3 is 12 amino acids. Germline values: CDR1 SGHTA, CDR2 FQGNSA. Trimming shortened V by 2 bases and J by 4 bases, and 5 bases separated the two germline ends. In DNA, the CDR3 is TGTGCCAGCAGCTTAAGCGGCTATGGCTACACCTTC. Its protein is CASSLSGYGYTF.

This rearrangement joins TRBV2 to TRBJ2-2; the match to TRBD2 covers 11 bases. The germline CDR1 and CDR2 sequences are SNHLY and FYNNEI. The CDR3 runs to 13 residues. V lost 8 bases, J lost 5 bases, and 1 base stayed unmatched. CDR3 sequence: CASGTSGTGELFF. The CDR3 DNA reads TGTGCCAGCGGGACTAGCGGTACCGGGGAGCTGTTTTTT.

V usage is TRBV28 and J usage is TRBJ2-7; 9 bases map to TRBD1. CDR3 size: 13 residues. CDR1 is MDHEN and CDR2 is SYDVKM in the germline V gene. Trimming removed 6 bases from V and 3 bases from J; junction bases left unmatched: 3. CDR3 residues: CASSLGQGYEQYF. The CDR3 region has the DNA TGTGCCAGCAGCCTGGGACAGGGCTACGAGCAGTACTTC.

The J gene is TRBJ1-2, the V gene TRBV7-8, with 7 bases fitting TRBD1. The germline CDR1 and CDR2 sequences are SGHVS and FQNEAQ. Trimming cost V 5 bases and J 5 bases; bases outside gene matches: 5. This CDR3 is built from 13 residues. CDR3 nucleotide sequence: TGTGCCAGCAGCCCTAGACAGGGATATGGCTACACCTTC. Translating it yields CASSPRQGYGYTF.

This chain connects TRBV18 to TRBJ2-7; 8 bases match TRBD1. This CDR3 has 15 amino acids. Germline V CDR1 and CDR2: KGHSH, LQKENI. Unmatched junction bases numbered 7, after V lost 3 bases and J lost 3 bases. CDR3 loop: CASSPVDRGVYEQYF. The CDR3 coding sequence is TGTGCCAGCTCACCGGTCGACAGGGGAGTCTACGAGCAGTACTTC.

The chain is built from TRBV12-3 or TRBV12-4 and TRBJ2-5; D might be TRBD1 (5 bases). CDR3 length equals 13 residues. V lost 3 bases to trimming and J lost 6 bases, with 11 bases between them. The CDR3 reads CASSFRGEKTQYF. The CDR3 nucleotides are TGTGCCAGCAGTTTTAGGGGTGAGAAGACCCAGTACTTC.

The V gene is TRBV6-2 or TRBV6-3, the J gene TRBJ1-5; D gene uncertain. The germline CDR1 and CDR2 sequences are MNHEY and SVGEGT. V was pared by 2 bases and J by 6 bases, with 5 bases between. The CDR3 covers 12 residues. In nucleotides, the CDR3 is TGTGCCAGCAGTTACGGGAGTCAGCCCCAGCATTTT. Translating it yields CASSYGSQPQHF.

This chain links TRBV9 with TRBJ2-1; the D is unclear. V was cut by 2 bases and J by 2 bases, with 8 bases left in between. The CDR3 has 14 amino acids. Per germline, CDR1 SGDLS and CDR2 YYNGEE. Here the CDR3 DNA reads TGTGCCAGCAGCGTTCGGGTTCCCTACAATGAGCAGTTCTTC. This codes for CASSVRVPYNEQFF.

This clone was seen only a few times. The V and J genes are TRBV19 and TRBJ2-3; 7 bases map to TRBD1. This CDR3 is 14 amino acids long. J lost 6 bases, V lost 5 bases, and 8 bases had no gene match. Germline assignment: CDR1 LNHDA and CDR2 SQIVND (reference sequence). CDR3 sequence reads: CASSANRGRDTQYF. DNA for the CDR3: TGTGCCAGTAGTGCAAACAGGGGACGGGATACGCAGTATTTT.

This chain joins TRBV5-1 and TRBJ2-1; 12 nucleotides line up with TRBD2. V lost 4 bases, J lost 6 bases, and 5 bases stayed unmatched. Germline CDR1 and CDR2: SGHRS and YFSETQ. This CDR3 comprises 15 residues. This CDR3 reads CASSLGTSGFNEQFF. CDR3 bases: TGCGCCAGCAGCCTGGGGACTAGCGGGTTCAATGAGCAGTTCTTC.